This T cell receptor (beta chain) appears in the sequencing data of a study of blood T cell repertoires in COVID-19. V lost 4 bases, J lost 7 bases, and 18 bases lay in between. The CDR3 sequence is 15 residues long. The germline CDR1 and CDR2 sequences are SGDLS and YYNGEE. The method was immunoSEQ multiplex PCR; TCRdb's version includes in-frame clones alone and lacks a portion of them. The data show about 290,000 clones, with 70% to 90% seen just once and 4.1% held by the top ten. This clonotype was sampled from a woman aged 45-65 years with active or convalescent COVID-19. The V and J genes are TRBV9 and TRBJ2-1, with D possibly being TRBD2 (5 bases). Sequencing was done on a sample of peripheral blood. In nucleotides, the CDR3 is TGTGCCAGCAGCTCCCTGGTGGGAGTGGGGAATGAGCAGTTCTTC. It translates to CASSSLVGVGNEQFF.